Following are 7 T cell receptor beta chains from one sample sequenced in a study of CD8 T cells in Susac syndrome (dated by TCRdb to about 2019). The library was produced with the immunoSEQ multiplex PCR assay. RNA was extracted with the RNeasy kit and roughly 0.45 to 1 ug was reverse transcribed using random hexamers. In TCRdb, the public reads were trimmed at Q25 with fastp and aligned with MiXCR, with productive beta chains retained. One record per CDR3 amino acid sequence lists the most common genes and DNA. The sample data list some 150,000 distinct CDR3 sequences, and about 95% of these were observed just once. The top ten hold 0.15% of the sample. Material for sequencing was CD8+ T cells from PBMCs. All receptors come from a human donor with multiple sclerosis.

The J gene is TRBJ2-1, the V gene TRBV29-1; no definite D call. Germline V gene lookup returns CDR1 SQVTM and CDR2 ANQGSEA. The CDR3 is 11 amino acids. Trimming left V 6 bases short and J 8 bases short, with 11 bases between. The CDR3 region has the DNA TGCAGCGTCCCGAGGTATGATGAGCAGTTCTTC. Translation: CSVPRYDEQFF.

The chain employs TRBV6-2 or TRBV6-3 and TRBJ1-2, with D perhaps matching TRBD1 (5 bases). Germline loops: CDR1 MNHEY, CDR2 SVGEGT. The CDR3 has 13 residues. V was shortened by 5 bases and J by 4 bases, with 11 bases between the two germline ends. The CDR3 DNA follows: TGTGCCAGCAGTCCCTCAGGGAGCTATGGCTACACCTTC. It yields the protein CASSPSGSYGYTF.

This clonotype has only one observation. One junction end does not reproduce the germline sequence, and a read error may be involved. The chain is built from TRBV12-3 or TRBV12-4 and TRBJ1-1, with D unclear. This CDR3 has 11 residues. CDR3 DNA: TGTGCCAGCAGTTTTTCACCGTCCCTCAACTTT. As protein: CASSFSPSLNF.

This chain uses TRBV12-3 or TRBV12-4 with TRBJ1-1, with D unclear. The CDR3 length is 13 residues. V was clipped by 6 bases and J by 5 bases, with 13 bases between them. DNA for the CDR3: TGTGCCAGCAGCCCGGCGGGGTGGACTGAAGCTTTCTTT. Translation gives CASSPAGWTEAFF.

The V gene is TRBV20-1, the J gene TRBJ2-7; D is perhaps TRBD1 or TRBD2 (5 bases each). The CDR3 is 14 residues long. Germline CDR1 is DFQATT and CDR2 is SNEGSKA (reference sequence). The germline V and J ends were trimmed by 0 bases and 5 bases, with 14 bases remaining between them. The CDR3 sequence: CSAREAIGGNEQYF. The CDR3 nucleotides are TGCAGTGCTAGAGAGGCAATTGGGGGAAACGAGCAGTACTTC.

The chain links TRBV30 to TRBJ2-1, with TRBD2 matching over 9 bases. Losses at the gene ends were 4 bases for V and 8 bases for J; bases not matched to a gene: 12. The CDR3 covers 15 residues. In germline, CDR1 is GTSNPN, CDR2 SVGIG (reference sequence). The CDR3 DNA reads TGTGCCTGGATCCCGCTCGGCGGGGGGGCCGATGAGCAGTTCTTC. This codes for CAWIPLGGGADEQFF.

Here the CDR3 DNA reads TGTGCCAGCAGCTTAAGGGGGCGGAGAGAGACCCAGTACTTC. This codes for CASSLRGRRETQYF. The chain couples TRBV7-9 to TRBJ2-5; 7 bases fit TRBD1. The CDR3 has 14 residues. The V segment lost 2 bases and the J segment 4 bases; nucleotides outside the gene matches: 4. CDR1 is SEHNR and CDR2 is FQNEAQ in the germline V gene (reference sequence).